These 32 T cell receptor beta chains share one sample of origin, sequenced in a study of blood T cell repertoires in COVID-19. This table comes from immunoSEQ multiplex PCR, and its TCRdb copy is limited to in-frame clones, with some not included. The sample has 150,000 to 200,000 clones, around 77% seen once; the top ten hold 2.5% to 3%. Sequenced sample: peripheral blood. These receptors were collected from a man between 65 and 85 years old with acute or convalescent COVID-19.

The CDR3 DNA follows: TGTGCCAGTAGTATATTTTCATCTCCGGGGACCCAGTACTTC. It codes for CASSIFSSPGTQYF. The rearrangement joins TRBV19 to TRBJ2-5; D remains ambiguous. V was trimmed by 2 bases and J by 7 bases, leaving 14 bases between them. The germline CDR1 and CDR2 sequences are LNHDA and SQIVND (reference sequence). This CDR3 contains 14 residues. Looking up the rest from reference TRBV19 and TRBJ2-5 gives the full variable domain: DGGITQSPKYLFRKEGQNVTLSCEQNLNHDAMYWYRQDPGQGLRLIYYSQIVNDFQKGDIAEGYSVSREKKESFPLTVTSAQKNPTAFYLCASSIFSSPGTQYFGPGTRLLVL.

The J gene is TRBJ1-4, the V gene TRBV5-1; 7 bases are a match to TRBD1. In germline, CDR1 is SGHRS, CDR2 YFSETQ. This CDR3 contains 16 residues. The trim removed 4 bases at V and 0 bases at J, leaving 6 bases unmatched. DNA for the CDR3: TGCGCCAGCAGCGGGACAGCAGGAGCAACTAATGAAAAACTGTTTTTT. Protein product: CASSGTAGATNEKLFF.

The genes are TRBV24-1 and TRBJ2-5; possible D gene TRBD1, 6 bases. V shed 4 bases and J shed 2 bases, with 16 bases lying between them. The CDR3 loop spans 16 amino acids. Germline CDR1 KGHDR, CDR2 SFDVKD. The CDR3 DNA follows: TGTGCCACCAGTGACCCCGCGGCACAGGGACAAGAGACCCAGTACTTC. This gives the protein CATSDPAAQGQETQYF.

The V call is TRBV2, the J call TRBJ2-7; possible D gene TRBD1, 7 bases. V shed 6 bases and J shed 0 bases, with 12 bases lying between them. The CDR3 runs to 14 residues. Germline V gene lookup returns CDR1 SNHLY and CDR2 FYNNEI. CDR3 residues: CASRDRTTSYEQYF. In DNA, the CDR3 is TGTGCCAGCAGGGACAGGACTACCTCCTACGAGCAGTACTTC.

This rearrangement joins TRBV28 to TRBJ2-7; 8 bases align to TRBD2. Trimming took 6 bases from V and 3 from J; bases not matched to a gene: 7. This CDR3 has 14 amino acids. Per the germline V gene, CDR1 is MDHEN and CDR2 is SYDVKM. The CDR3 reads CASRPGTRFYEQYF. DNA for the CDR3: TGTGCCAGCAGGCCCGGGACTAGGTTCTACGAGCAGTACTTC.

V is TRBV11-3 and J is TRBJ1-6; D is uncertain. Germline CDR1 SGHNT, CDR2 YENEEA. V was clipped by 3 bases and J by 8 bases, with 14 bases between them. The CDR3 is 15 amino acids. In nucleotides, the CDR3 is TGTGCCAGCAGCTTCTCGAGTACGCTAGATTCACCCCTCCACTTT. It is translated as CASSFSSTLDSPLHF.

The V gene is TRBV6-5, the J gene TRBJ2-7, with 7 bases lining up with TRBD1. This CDR3 has 14 amino acids. Unmatched junction bases numbered 16, after V lost 10 bases and J lost 7 bases. The germline gives CDR1 MNHEY, CDR2 SVGAGI. This CDR3 is CATTRYDRAGEQYF. The DNA of the CDR3 is TGTGCCACTACCCGGTACGACAGGGCTGGGGAGCAGTACTTC.

This clone showed up just once. The J gene is TRBJ1-1, the V gene TRBV25-1; D remains unclear. Between the trimmed V and J ends, which lost 5 bases and 3 bases, there was a span of 16 bases. The CDR3 totals 15 residues. CDR1 and CDR2 (germline): MGHDK, SYGVNS. CDR3 loop: CASSSRGRGYTEAFF. For the CDR3, the DNA is TGTGCCAGCAGTAGCCGGGGTAGAGGGTACACTGAAGCTTTCTTT.

The chain combines TRBV28 with TRBJ2-5; D is possibly TRBD1 (5 bases). Trimming removed 5 bases from V and 5 bases from J, with 15 bases in between. The CDR3 loop spans 14 amino acids. CDR1 is MDHEN, CDR2 SYDVKM, per germline. The CDR3 coding sequence is TGTGCCAGCAGTCCCGAGGACACTCGGGAGACCCAGTACTTC. As protein: CASSPEDTRETQYF.

J is TRBJ1-4 and V is TRBV27, with 9 nucleotides matching TRBD1. The junction had 7 bases not matched to a gene; V was cut back by 3 bases and J by 8 bases. CDR1 MNHEY and CDR2 SMNVEV come from the germline V gene (reference sequence). This CDR3 spans 15 amino acids. The CDR3 is CASSLTGTGREKLFF. The DNA of the CDR3 is TGTGCCAGCAGTTTGACCGGGACAGGGAGGGAAAAACTGTTTTTT.

This chain uses TRBV6-5 with TRBJ1-4; 7 nucleotides line up with TRBD1. J lost 7 bases, V lost 6 bases, and 5 bases had no gene match. Germline loops: CDR1 MNHEY, CDR2 SVGAGI. This CDR3 has 13 residues. CDR3 loop: CASRQTGVEKLFF. In nucleotides, the CDR3 is TGTGCCAGCAGACAAACAGGGGTTGAAAAACTGTTTTTT.

The gene calls are TRBV19 and TRBJ1-2; 7 bases are shared with TRBD1. Germline V gives CDR1 LNHDA, CDR2 SQIVND (reference sequence). Losses at the gene ends were 5 bases for V and 4 bases for J; bases not matched to a gene: 4. The CDR3 runs 13 residues. The CDR3 region has the DNA TGTGCCAGTAGTGGGGACAGACCCTATGGCTACACCTTC. This encodes CASSGDRPYGYTF.

The chain is built from TRBV2 and TRBJ1-1; 8 bases align to TRBD1. The CDR3 extends over 15 amino acids. In germline, CDR1 is SNHLY, CDR2 FYNNEI. Trimming cost V 7 bases and J 1 base; bases outside gene matches: 8. Here the CDR3 DNA reads TGTGCCAGCACGCCGGACAGGGTGAAGAACACTGAAGCTTTCTTT. The encoded protein is CASTPDRVKNTEAFF.

By proportion, this clone is medium-sized. The chain combines TRBV6-6 with TRBJ1-5, with TRBD1 matching 8 bases. The CDR3 contains 14 residues. Germline loops: CDR1 MNHNY, CDR2 SVGAGI (reference sequence). With 10 bases clipped from V and 2 bases from J, the junction kept 7 bases outside the gene matches. The CDR3 loop is CAITDRDGNQPQHF. CDR3 nucleotides: TGTGCCATCACGGACAGGGATGGCAATCAGCCCCAGCATTTT.

The chain links TRBV27 to TRBJ1-2; the match to TRBD1 covers 8 bases. This CDR3 comprises 16 residues. CDR1 is MNHEY and CDR2 is SMNVEV in the germline V gene (reference sequence). Trimming took 6 bases from V and 4 from J; bases not matched to a gene: 13. CDR3 residues: CASREHQRTGRYGYTF. In DNA form, the CDR3 reads TGTGCCAGCAGGGAGCACCAGCGGACAGGGCGCTATGGCTACACCTTC.

The chain is built from TRBV5-1 and TRBJ2-5; TRBD2 aligns across 7 bases. The V segment lost 2 bases and the J segment 1 base; nucleotides outside the gene matches: 2. Germline V gene sequence: CDR1 SGHRS, CDR2 YFSETQ. The CDR3 length is 14 residues. This CDR3 is CASSLLATQETQYF. As DNA, the CDR3 is TGCGCCAGCAGCTTACTAGCGACCCAAGAGACCCAGTACTTC.

This rearrangement joins TRBV6-5 to TRBJ1-2; D is possibly TRBD1 (6 bases). The CDR3 is made up of 16 amino acids. Trimming took off 1 base at V and 1 base at J, with 13 bases between the two ends. In germline, CDR1 is MNHEY, CDR2 SVGAGI. The CDR3 nucleotides read TGTGCCAGCAGTTACTGGACAGCGATAAATAACTATGGCTACACCTTC. The encoded protein is CASSYWTAINNYGYTF.

The chain combines TRBV5-4 with TRBJ1-2; 7 bases align to TRBD1. The V gene's germline CDR1 is SGHNT and CDR2 YYREEE (reference sequence). The CDR3 loop spans 13 amino acids. V lost 6 bases, J lost 8 bases, and 10 bases stayed unmatched. CDR3 protein: CASTSTGENGYTF. DNA for the CDR3: TGTGCCAGCACCTCCACAGGGGAGAACGGCTACACCTTC. Filled out from reference TRBV5-4 and TRBJ1-2, the complete variable domain reads ETGVTQSPTHLIKTRGQQVTLRCSSQSGHNTVSWYQQALGQGPQFIFQYYREEENGRGNFPPRFSGLQFPNYSSELNVNALELDDSALYLCASTSTGENGYTFGSGTRLTVV.

This sequence joins TRBV27 and TRBJ1-5, with a tentative D call TRBD1 (6 bases). The CDR3 runs 14 residues. Trimming shortened V by 6 bases and J by 7 bases, and 16 bases separated the two germline ends. Germline V gene data show CDR1 as MNHEY and CDR2 as SMNVEV (reference sequence). CDR3 bases: TGTGCCAGCAGCCCACAGGGATATTGGCAGCCCCAGCATTTT. This codes for CASSPQGYWQPQHF.

The rearrangement joins TRBV5-4 to TRBJ2-2, with a weak D call TRBD1 (6 bases). V was shortened by 7 bases and J by 4 bases, with 17 bases between the two germline ends. The CDR3 has 15 residues. Germline V gene sequence: CDR1 SGHNT, CDR2 YYREEE (reference sequence). The DNA of the CDR3 is TGTGCCAGCTCAAAGCAACAGGGCCGCACCGGGGAGCTGTTTTTT. This translates into CASSKQQGRTGELFF.

The chain employs TRBV5-1 and TRBJ1-2, with TRBD1 matching 10 bases. The CDR3 has 15 residues. The V gene's germline CDR1 is SGHRS and CDR2 YFSETQ. V shed 4 bases and J 4 bases; nucleotides not matched to a gene: 7. CDR3 bases: TGCGCCAGCAGCCCCTGGACAGGGGGGGTCTATGGCTACACCTTC. Amino acid sequence: CASSPWTGGVYGYTF.

This clone showed up just once. V usage is TRBV19 and J usage is TRBJ2-2; D is possibly TRBD2 (6 bases). CDR3 size: 12 residues. Germline values: CDR1 LNHDA, CDR2 SQIVND (reference sequence). Trimming shortened V by 7 bases and J by 4 bases, and 7 bases separated the two germline ends. CDR3 region: CASMEGTGELFF. The CDR3 DNA reads as TGTGCCAGTATGGAGGGCACCGGGGAGCTGTTTTTT.

This clone was seen once. This chain links TRBV6-6 with TRBJ2-7; D might be TRBD1 (6 bases). The CDR3 length is 14 residues. Germline V gene lookup returns CDR1 MNHNY and CDR2 SVGAGI (reference sequence). V lost 5 bases to trimming and J lost 5 bases, with 16 bases between them. CDR3 in amino acids: CASSTQGMGDEQYF. CDR3 DNA sequence: TGTGCCAGCAGTACACAGGGTATGGGTGACGAGCAGTACTTC.

Turning to this clone: Mismatch with germline at one junction end may stem from a read error. J is TRBJ2-2 and V is TRBV7-7; 9 positions match TRBD2. This CDR3 comprises 16 residues. Germline V gives CDR1 SSHAT, CDR2 FNYEAQ (reference sequence). CDR3 sequence reads: CASSLNSGGNTGELFF. The CDR3 DNA follows: TGTGCTAGCAGCTTAAATAGCGGGGGGAACACCGGGGAGCTGTTTTTT.

This clone occurred once. The chain couples TRBV5-1 to TRBJ2-1; 10 positions match TRBD2. This CDR3 is built from 15 residues. The germline gives CDR1 SGHRS, CDR2 YFSETQ. Unmatched junction bases numbered 10, after V lost 4 bases and J lost 9 bases. CDR3 loop: CASSASSGGAGEQFF. In DNA, the CDR3 is TGCGCCAGCAGCGCTTCTAGCGGGGGAGCTGGTGAGCAGTTCTTC.

The J gene is TRBJ1-1, the V gene TRBV19; D gene unclear. Looked up from germline, CDR1 is LNHDA and CDR2 is SQIVND (reference sequence). The V and J ends lost 7 bases and 0 bases respectively, with 12 bases between them. CDR3 length equals 14 residues. CDR3 nucleotide sequence: TGTGCCAGTAAGCGGCAGACCATGAACACTGAAGCTTTCTTT. Amino acid sequence: CASKRQTMNTEAFF.

The CDR3 nucleotides are TGTGCCAGCAGCTTAGTCTTGGGAGGCAATGAGCAGTTCTTC. The encoded protein is CASSLVLGGNEQFF. This chain links TRBV7-8 with TRBJ2-1, with D possibly TRBD2 on 6 matching bases. Looked up from germline, CDR1 is SGHVS and CDR2 is FQNEAQ. V was clipped by 1 base and J by 6 bases, with 10 bases between them. CDR3 length: 14 residues.

The chain combines TRBV20-1 with TRBJ2-7, with 7 bases identical to TRBD1. The CDR3 is made up of 14 amino acids. Germline V gene lookup returns CDR1 DFQATT and CDR2 SNEGSKA (reference sequence). The ends lost 3 bases at V and 0 bases at J; junction bases unmatched: 5. The CDR3 nucleotides are TGCAGTGCTAGTACGACAGGGAACTCCTACGAGCAGTACTTC. Its protein is CSASTTGNSYEQYF.

J is TRBJ1-5 and V is TRBV28, with a possible D match to TRBD1 (5 bases). V lost 0 bases, J lost 2 bases, and 8 bases lay in between. This CDR3 comprises 15 residues. CDR1 is MDHEN, CDR2 SYDVKM, per germline. The CDR3 protein is CASSLWGLGNQPQHF. Here the CDR3 DNA reads TGTGCCAGCAGTTTATGGGGGCTCGGCAATCAGCCCCAGCATTTT. Drawing the rest from reference TRBV28 and TRBJ1-5, the complete variable domain is DVKVTQSSRYLVKRTGEKVFLECVQDMDHENMFWYRQDPGLGLRLIYFSYDVKMKEKGDIPEGYSVSREKKERFSLILESASTNQTSMYLCASSLWGLGNQPQHFGDGTRLSIL.

CDR3 nucleotide sequence: TGTGCCAGCAGTCCCACGATGGCGCCGGGTCAAAAGGACATTCAGTACTTC. Translation: CASSPTMAPGQKDIQYF. The chain recombines TRBV3-1 (or the pseudogene TRBV3-2) with TRBJ2-4; no firm D call. V lost 6 bases and J lost 8, with 26 bases in between. There are 17 residues in the CDR3. CDR1 LGHDT and CDR2 YNNKEL come from the germline V gene (reference sequence).

The chain uses TRBV6-2 or TRBV6-3 and TRBJ1-2; TRBD1 aligns across 7 bases. J lost 6 bases, V lost 3 bases, and 13 bases had no gene match. Germline V gene data show CDR1 as MNHEY and CDR2 as SVGEGT. The CDR3 has 16 residues. The CDR3 coding sequence is TGTGCCAGCAGTTATACGTTAGTGACAGGGAAAGATGGCTACACCTTC. It is translated as CASSYTLVTGKDGYTF.

CDR3 in DNA: TGTGCCAGCAGCTTAGAGACAGGGAGCCAGCCCCAGCATTTT. Translation: CASSLETGSQPQHF. V and J are TRBV7-9 and TRBJ1-5; 7 nucleotides align to TRBD1. The CDR3 covers 14 residues. Germline CDR1 SEHNR, CDR2 FQNEAQ (reference sequence). V lost 1 base, J lost 7 bases, and 4 bases stayed unmatched. Using reference TRBV7-9 and TRBJ1-5 for the parts outside the CDR3, the full variable domain is DTGVSQNPRHKITKRGQNVTFRCDPISEHNRLYWYRQTLGQGPEFLTYFQNEAQLEKSRLLSDRFSAERPKGSFSTLEIQRTEQGDSAMYLCASSLETGSQPQHFGDGTRLSIL.